This T cell receptor (beta chain) was observed in a study of cytomegalovirus exposure and HLA in healthy donors. The primer mix had 60 Vbeta and 13 Jbeta primers. The table came from immunoSEQ multiplex PCR; TCRdb's copy has only in-frame clones and leaves some out. The repertoire includes roughly 80,000 clones, 67% of them detected once, and approximately 7% sits in the top ten. Donors showed nominal health when sampled, although they likely had unrecorded immune exposures. This CDR3 contains 14 residues. V dropped 5 bases and J dropped 11 bases, with 21 bases sitting between them. CDR1 is SEHNR and CDR2 is FQNEAQ in the germline V gene (reference sequence). Whole-study results and caveats: On later analysis, the bulk of CMV-associated TCR beta chains appeared to be HLA-restricted. In a later analysis, at a false discovery rate of 0.05, about 15,000 TCR beta sequences were associated with HLA alleles.

This clone was seen only a few times. What it binds is unknown. The clonotype comes from a woman in her fifties or sixties in good health and CMV-seropositive. This rearrangement joins TRBV7-9 to TRBJ1-1; D may be TRBD1 (6 bases). Sequencing used PBMCs. DNA of the CDR3: TGTGCCAGCAGCCCACCAGGGGTAGGCCCGGGGGCTTTCTTT. It is translated as CASSPPGVGPGAFF.